One TCR beta chain is described in this entry. This clonotype was seen more than once but under ten times. The specificity of this receptor is unknown. No base qualities exist here, and no much larger clone lies one base off it. The data stem from a study of T cells in Graves' hyperthyroidism and ophthalmopathy (dated by TCRdb to about 2019). Turning to the overall study: Peripheral blood samples were taken at the time of initial diagnosis, prior to any treatment. To identify TCR V-J signatures that set the groups apart, the researchers used a discovery cohort of about a hundred patients, made up of roughly 40 with Graves' ophthalmopathy and some 56 with stable Graves' hyperthyroidism. Prospective prediction of ophthalmopathy was tested in an independent validation cohort of under 20 hyperthyroidism patients and 15 to 17 patients who later progressed to ophthalmopathy. For training and testing, the 100 or so patients in the discovery cohort were randomly divided in a 7:3 ratio. The study also compared thyroid tissue and blood T-cell repertoires from a handful of Graves' hyperthyroidism patients. Following sampling, methimazole starting at 30 mg daily was given to hyperthyroidism patients, and high-dose intravenous methylprednisolone was given to ophthalmopathy patients. TCR Vbeta CDR3 sequencing of around 130 peripheral blood samples (roughly 43 ophthalmopathy, roughly 74 hyperthyroidism and some 17 progressor patients) is reported in the paper. What the work shows at the level of the full study, not this receptor alone: During validation, the model predicted progression to ophthalmopathy a median of about 6.3 months ahead of onset, with around 71% sensitivity and under 85% specificity. Most expanded thyroid clonotypes (frequency above 0.001) were also found in blood, which suggests that blood repertoires may mirror thyroid immune responses. No statistical method was used to set the sample size in advance, and investigators knew the group allocation. A model built on a 13 V-J signature distinguished ophthalmopathy from stable hyperthyroidism, reaching 85% to 90% sensitivity and around 81% specificity in cross-validation and 80%/75% in testing.

CDR1 and CDR2 (MGHRA, YSYEKL) derive from the germline V gene. From the cysteine up to the phenylalanine, the CDR3 has a length of 16 residues. Here the CDR3 DNA is all that survives: 48 bases in frame from base 1. The germline ends are 16 bases apart after V is trimmed by 4 bases and J by 1 base. Graves' hyperthyroidism was defined as stable when no progression to ophthalmopathy occurred over 18 months of follow-up. Hyperthyroidism patients were newly diagnosed, with disease duration under 2 months, and aged 18 to 65 years. Patients with uncontrolled infections, other autoimmune diseases, pregnancy or lactation were excluded. Clinical symptoms, serum thyroxine and TRAb, thyroid ultrasound, and orbital computed tomography formed the basis for the diagnoses. Ficoll-Paque density gradient centrifugation was used to isolate PBMCs from 9.5 to 10 ml of fresh peripheral blood. Total RNA was extracted using Trizol reagent, and RNA quality was assessed on an Agilent 2100 Bioanalyzer.

The TCR beta CDR3 regions were amplified from RNA transcripts. The first round of RT-PCR for the TCR CDR3 was performed with the HTBI primer set and the Qiagen OneStep RT-PCR kit. Libraries were constructed in a second round of multiplex PCR, after which size selection and purification were carried out. The libraries were sequenced on an Illumina HiSeq2000 using paired-end 100 bp reads. From the authors' description of their analysis: Raw data were processed with SOAPnuke, discarding reads with adapters, uncalled bases, mean Phred below 15, or no exact constant-primer or identifier match. High-quality paired reads were merged using COPE v1.2.5, and each unique nucleotide sequence was defined as a clonotype. MiTCR v1.1 was used to align the clonotypes against IMGT TRBV, TRBD and TRBJ reference segments. Only V-J combinations with frequency above 0.0001, covering roughly 99% of repertoires, were analysed. A TCS score was defined as the ratio of F50 (clonal expansion) to E x V (chaos), with BLOSUM62-based TCRdist applied between CDR3 peptides within each V-J. Welch's t-statistics and random forest reduced roughly 530 V-J features to roughly 13, which were used in a naive Bayes classifier (R e1071). TCRdb reran the public reads through fastp at Q25 and MiXCR, keeping productive beta chains. A single entry per CDR3 protein holds the most common genes and DNA from its merged rows. It is TCRdb's table, rather than the study itself, that gives the V and J calls and clone size. In all, the sample holds 350,000 to 400,000 distinct CDR3 sequences, and roughly 13% of those were seen once. The ten largest clones add up to approximately 11% of the sample.

Sequencing was done on a sample of blood. The chain links TRBV4-1 with TRBJ1-2; TRBD1 is a possible D gene, resting on 5 matching bases. This clonotype originated in an older woman with Graves' hyperthyroidism. The nucleotide sequence reads as follows: TGCGCCAGCAGCCTCCGGACAACTCTCCTTAACTATGGCTACACCTTC. Its protein product is CASSLRTTLLNYGYTF.